The 6 T cell receptor beta chains below all came from one sample that was sequenced in a study of blood T cell repertoires in COVID-19. The data were produced by immunoSEQ multiplex PCR, yet TCRdb's version contains in-frame clones alone and is incomplete. The data contain 500,000 to 600,000 clones, less than 90% of them seen just once; the ten biggest clones take up roughly 7.4%. The specimen sequenced was peripheral blood. The receptors come from a woman aged 45-65 years with COVID-19, enrolled during active disease.

The genes are TRBV6-1 and TRBJ1-5, with TRBD1 matching 8 bases. CDR1 is MNHNS, CDR2 SASEGT, per germline. V dropped 3 bases and J dropped 4; count of bases not matched to a gene: 11. The CDR3 covers 17 residues. Here the CDR3 reads CASSDRGHLLSNQPQHF. The CDR3 DNA follows: TGTGCCAGCAGTGACAGGGGGCACCTTTTATCTAATCAGCCCCAGCATTTT.

The chain combines TRBV7-9 with TRBJ1-3; D remains ambiguous. This CDR3 comprises 12 residues. The V end was cut by 5 bases, the J end by 5 bases, with 7 bases between. Germline values: CDR1 SEHNR, CDR2 FQNEAQ (reference sequence). The CDR3 DNA reads TGTGCCAGCAGCCCGAGAAGAAACACCATATATTTT. Encoded protein: CASSPRRNTIYF. The full variable domain, in which reference TRBV7-9 and TRBJ1-3 provide the parts outside the CDR3, is DTGVSQNPRHKITKRGQNVTFRCDPISEHNRLYWYRQTLGQGPEFLTYFQNEAQLEKSRLLSDRFSAERPKGSFSTLEIQRTEQGDSAMYLCASSPRRNTIYFGEGSWLTVV.

The chain combines TRBV30 with TRBJ1-6; possibly TRBD1 for D (6 bases). The germline CDR1 and CDR2 sequences are GTSNPN and SVGIG (reference sequence). V was shortened by 1 base and J by 6 bases, with 16 bases between the two germline ends. The CDR3 consists of 16 residues. CDR3 nucleotides: TGTGCCTGGAGTGGCCTTTCAGGGGAGAGTAATTCACCCCTCCACTTT. Its protein product is CAWSGLSGESNSPLHF.

For the CDR3, the DNA is TGTGCCAGCAGTGAAAATGGCGGATACACCGGGGAGCTGTTTTTT. It translates to CASSENGGYTGELFF. V usage is TRBV6-1 and J usage is TRBJ2-2, with D hard to call. This CDR3 spans 15 amino acids. The V gene's germline CDR1 is MNHNS and CDR2 SASEGT. V was trimmed by 2 bases and J by 3 bases, leaving 10 bases between them.

The chain is built from TRBV5-1 and TRBJ2-2, with 8 bases matching TRBD1. Per the germline V gene, CDR1 is SGHRS and CDR2 is YFSETQ. The length of the CDR3 is 16 residues. V gave up 2 bases and J gave up 1 base; unmatched junction bases: 4. CDR3 protein: CASSFAGGENTGELFF. DNA of the CDR3: TGCGCCAGCAGCTTTGCAGGGGGCGAGAACACCGGGGAGCTGTTTTTT. Supplemented by reference TRBV5-1 and TRBJ2-2, the full variable domain reads KAGVTQTPRYLIKTRGQQVTLSCSPISGHRSVSWYQQTPGQGLQFLFEYFSETQRNKGNFPGRFSGRQFSNSRSEMNVSTLELGDSALYLCASSFAGGENTGELFFGEGSRLTVL.

Only one count was recorded for this clone. CDR3 region: CASGRGARGNQPQHF. CDR3 in DNA: TGTGCCAGCGGGCGGGGGGCGAGGGGCAATCAGCCCCAGCATTTT. The V call is TRBV6-5, the J call TRBJ1-5; TRBD1 might be the D (6 bases). Deletions cut 8 bases from V and 2 bases from J, with 16 bases between. The CDR3 length is 15 residues. Germline CDR1 reads MNHEY; CDR2 reads SVGAGI.